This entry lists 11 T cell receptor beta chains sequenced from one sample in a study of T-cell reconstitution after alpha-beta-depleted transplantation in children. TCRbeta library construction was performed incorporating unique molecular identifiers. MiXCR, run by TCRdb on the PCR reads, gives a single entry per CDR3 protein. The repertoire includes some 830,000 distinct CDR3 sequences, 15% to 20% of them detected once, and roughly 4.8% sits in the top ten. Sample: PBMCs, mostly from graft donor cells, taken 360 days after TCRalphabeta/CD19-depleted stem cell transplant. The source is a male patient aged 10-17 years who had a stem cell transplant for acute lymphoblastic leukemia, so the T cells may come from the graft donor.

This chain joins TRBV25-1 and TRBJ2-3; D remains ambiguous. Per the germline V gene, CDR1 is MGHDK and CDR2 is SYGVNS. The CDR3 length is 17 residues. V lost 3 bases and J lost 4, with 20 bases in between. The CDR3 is CASSETGSSPRADTQYF. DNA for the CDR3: TGTGCCAGCAGTGAGACGGGTAGCAGCCCCCGGGCAGATACGCAGTATTTT.

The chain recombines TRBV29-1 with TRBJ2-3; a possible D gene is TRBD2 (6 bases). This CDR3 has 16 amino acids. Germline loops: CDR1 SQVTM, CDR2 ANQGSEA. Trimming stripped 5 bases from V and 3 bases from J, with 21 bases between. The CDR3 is CSVRSRDRRGTDTQYF. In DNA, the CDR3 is TGCAGCGTTCGCTCCCGGGACCGCCGGGGGACAGATACGCAGTATTTT.

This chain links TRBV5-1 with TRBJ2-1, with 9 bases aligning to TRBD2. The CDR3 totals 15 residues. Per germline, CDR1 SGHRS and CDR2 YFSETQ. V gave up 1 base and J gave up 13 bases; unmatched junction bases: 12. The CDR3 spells CASSLSASGTRQQFF. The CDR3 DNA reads TGCGCCAGCAGCTTGTCCGCTAGCGGGACCCGTCAACAGTTCTTC.

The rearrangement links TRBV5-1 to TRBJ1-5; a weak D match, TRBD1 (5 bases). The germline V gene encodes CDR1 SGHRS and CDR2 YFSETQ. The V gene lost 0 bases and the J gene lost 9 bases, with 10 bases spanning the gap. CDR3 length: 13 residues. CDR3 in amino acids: CASSLAPGGPQHF. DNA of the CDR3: TGCGCCAGCAGCTTGGCTCCGGGGGGGCCCCAGCATTTT.

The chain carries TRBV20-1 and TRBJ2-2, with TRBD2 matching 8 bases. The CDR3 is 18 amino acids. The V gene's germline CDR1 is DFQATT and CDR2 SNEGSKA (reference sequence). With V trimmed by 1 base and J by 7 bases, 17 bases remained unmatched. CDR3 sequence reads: CSARAGPGLGVASGELFF. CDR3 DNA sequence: TGCAGTGCTAGAGCAGGTCCGGGACTAGGAGTCGCGAGCGGGGAGCTGTTTTTT.

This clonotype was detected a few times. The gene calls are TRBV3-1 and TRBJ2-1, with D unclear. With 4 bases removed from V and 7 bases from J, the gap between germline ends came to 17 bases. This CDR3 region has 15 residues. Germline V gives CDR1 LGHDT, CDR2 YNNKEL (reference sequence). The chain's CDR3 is CASSLGLAAMNEQFF. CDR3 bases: TGTGCCAGCAGCCTAGGTCTGGCAGCGATGAATGAGCAGTTCTTC.

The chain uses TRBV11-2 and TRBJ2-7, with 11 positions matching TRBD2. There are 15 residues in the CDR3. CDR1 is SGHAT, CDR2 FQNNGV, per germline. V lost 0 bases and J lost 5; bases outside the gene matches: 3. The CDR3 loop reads CASSLELLAGDEQYF. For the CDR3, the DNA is TGTGCCAGCAGCTTAGAACTACTAGCGGGAGACGAGCAGTACTTC.

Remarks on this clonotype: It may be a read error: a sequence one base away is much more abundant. The CDR3 loop reads CASSLRLAGYEQFF. CDR3 bases: TGTGCCAGCAGCTTGAGACTAGCGGGATATGAGCAGTTCTTC. The chain combines TRBV5-4 with TRBJ2-1; 11 positions match TRBD2. V lost 1 base to trimming and J lost 8 bases; unmatched junction nucleotides: 2. Germline V lookup: CDR1 SGHNT, CDR2 YYREEE (reference sequence). The CDR3 runs 14 residues.

CDR3 bases: TGTGCCAGCAGTTACGACGGGGCGCGGGAGACCCAGTACTTC. Translating it yields CASSYDGARETQYF. The gene calls are TRBV6-5 and TRBJ2-5; D tentatively fits TRBD1 or TRBD2 (5 bases each). This CDR3 is 14 amino acids long. The germline V gene encodes CDR1 MNHEY and CDR2 SVGAGI. V lost 2 bases, J lost 5 bases, and 12 bases lay in between.

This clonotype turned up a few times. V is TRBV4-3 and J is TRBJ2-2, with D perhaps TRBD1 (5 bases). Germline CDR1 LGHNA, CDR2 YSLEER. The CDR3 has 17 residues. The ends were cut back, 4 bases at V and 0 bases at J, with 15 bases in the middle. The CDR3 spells CASSRWMTVANTGELFF. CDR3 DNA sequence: TGCGCCAGCAGCCGATGGATGACAGTCGCGAACACCGGGGAGCTGTTTTTT.

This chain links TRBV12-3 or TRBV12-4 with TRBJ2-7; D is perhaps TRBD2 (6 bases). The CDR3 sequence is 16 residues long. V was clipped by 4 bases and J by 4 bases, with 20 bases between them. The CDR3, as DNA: TGTGCCAGCAGTTCGTCCCCGTCGGGACGGGAGTACGAGCAGTACTTC. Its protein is CASSSSPSGREYEQYF.